A selection of T cell receptor beta chains follows, all from one sample in a study of T cell repertoires in cytomegalovirus infection. TCRdb analysed the reads with MiXCR anew, one entry per CDR3 protein. This sample has approximately 500,000 distinct CDR3 sequences; 15% to 20% occur once, and the top ten carry roughly a quarter. Source material: CD8+ T cells from PBMCs. The receptors originated from a human donor in good health (CMV status not recorded). Some clones in this sample may be carry-over from other donors' samples. CDR3s include the opening cysteine and the closing phenylalanine or tryptophan. A D gene is named only where the DNA matches it firmly. The size of a clone is reported for some rows only, either as once, few or many, or as a class for expanded clones.

CDR3 length	V gene	J gene	clone size	D gene	CDR3 DNA	CDR3 protein
15	TRBV7-2	TRBJ2-1	many	TRBD1	TGTGCCAGCAGCTTTAGACAGGGCTCCTACAATGAGCAGTTCTTC	CASSFRQGSYNEQFF
17	TRBV10-3	TRBJ2-1	few	TRBD2	TGTGCCATCAGTGGGAGATTTAGCGGGAGTGTCTACAATGAGCAGTTCTTC	CAISGRFSGSVYNEQFF
17	TRBV9	TRBJ2-1	few	TRBD2	TGTGCCAGCAGCACAGGGAGGGGTAGCGGGAGATCGAATGAGCAGTTCTTC	CASSTGRGSGRSNEQFF
14	TRBV20-1	TRBJ2-4	.	.	TGCAGTGCAAAGAGGCAGGGAGACAGAAACATTCAGTACTTC	CSAKRQGDRNIQYF
15	TRBV7-3	TRBJ2-7	many	.	TGTGCCAGCAGCCCGGGGGCAGGGAGCTCCTACGAGCAGTACTTC	CASSPGAGSSYEQYF
15	TRBV20-1	TRBJ2-1	once	.	TGCAGTGCTAGAGGAGGGGGGAGCGCCTACAATGAGCAGTTCTTC	CSARGGGSAYNEQFF
16	TRBV6-1	TRBJ2-4	many	.	TGTGCCAGCAGTGAAGCTCTATGGGCAGCCTGGGACATTCAGTACTTC	CASSEALWAAWDIQYF
16	TRBV5-1	TRBJ2-2	many	.	TGCGCCAGCAGCACCACCGGGACAATTAACACCGGGGAGCTGTTTTTT	CASSTTGTINTGELFF
19	TRBV7-3	TRBJ2-1	many	TRBD2	TGTGCCAGCAGTGACCTAGCGGGGGGCCCTATGAGAGGTGATGATGAGCAGTTCTTC	CASSDLAGGPMRGDDEQFF
14	TRBV4-2	TRBJ2-1	many	.	TGTGCCAGCAGCCAAGATCTTTGGAGCGATGAGCAGTTCTTC	CASSQDLWSDEQFF
16	TRBV20-1	TRBJ1-2	.	.	TGCAGTGCTAGGGGGGGTGAGGAGGGATGGGTGTATGGCTACACCTTC	CSARGGEEGWVYGYTF
13	TRBV19	TRBJ1-1	many	TRBD1	TGTGCCAGTAGGAGGGGGCAGAGGACTGAAGCTTTCTTT	CASRRGQRTEAFF
10	TRBV27	TRBJ1-5	few	.	TGTGCCGCCGGGAGTCAGCCCCAGCATTTT	CAAGSQPQHF
14	TRBV19	TRBJ2-1	many	.	TGTGCCAGTAGTATAGGCTTGGGGCGGAACCCACAGTTCTTC	CASSIGLGRNPQFF
13	TRBV6-5	TRBJ1-1	many	.	TGTGCCAGCAGTTACCGCCTGAACACTGAAGCTTTCTTT	CASSYRLNTEAFF
14	TRBV27	TRBJ1-5	once	.	TGTGCCAGCTCAAGTGGACCGATCAATCAGCCCCAGCATTTT	CASSSGPINQPQHF
14	TRBV27	TRBJ2-7	few	.	TGTGCCAGCAGTTTAAGCGTCAGCCAATACGAGCAGTACTTC	CASSLSVSQYEQYF
15	TRBV19	TRBJ1-1	many	.	TGTGCCAGTAGTCCGACGGCAATGGCGAACACTGAAGCTTTCTTT	CASSPTAMANTEAFF
14	TRBV10-3	TRBJ1-1	.	.	TGTGCCATCAGTGAGCCGTCTTCAAACACTGAAGCTTTCTTT	CAISEPSSNTEAFF
16	TRBV7-3	TRBJ2-3	once	TRBD2	TGTGCCAGCAGCTTATTTCGGGGGGGGGGCACAGATACGCAGTATTTT	CASSLFRGGGTDTQYF
20	TRBV4-1	TRBJ2-2	.	TRBD2	TGCGCCAGCAGCCAAGATGGGACTAGCGGGAGTGTCATTAACACCGGGGAGCTGTTTTTT	CASSQDGTSGSVINTGELFF
13	TRBV9	TRBJ2-7	.	.	TGTGCCAGCAGCGGCCTAAACTCCTACGAGCAGTACTTC	CASSGLNSYEQYF
13	TRBV10-3	TRBJ2-2	.	TRBD1	TGTGCCATCAGGGACAGGGGCACCGGGGAGCTGTTTTTT	CAIRDRGTGELFF
14	TRBV7-9	TRBJ2-1	few	.	TGTGCCAGCAGCTCCGGGACTCTAAACAATGAGCAGTTCTTC	CASSSGTLNNEQFF
11	TRBV11-2	TRBJ1-2	many	.	TGTGCCAGCAGCTGGGGGGAGAGCTACACCTTC	CASSWGESYTF
15	TRBV7-6	TRBJ2-7	many	TRBD1	TGTGCCAGCAGCTTGGGACAGGGCCCCACCTACGAGCAGTACTTC	CASSLGQGPTYEQYF
15	TRBV7-9	TRBJ2-1	many	.	TGTGCCAGCAGCTTGCGGGGCTACTCCTACAATGAGCAGTTCTTC	CASSLRGYSYNEQFF
14	TRBV6-1	TRBJ2-3	many	.	TGTGCCAGCAGTGTTGTTTCTAGCACAGATACGCAGTATTTT	CASSVVSSTDTQYF
11	TRBV2	TRBJ1-1	few	.	TGTGCCAGCACGGGTGGGGTGGGAGCTTTCTTT	CASTGGVGAFF
13	TRBV10-3	TRBJ1-2	few	TRBD1	TGTGCCATCAGTGAAGACGGGACAGCCGCCTACACCTTC	CAISEDGTAAYTF
14	TRBV25-1	TRBJ1-1	few	.	TGTGCCAGCAGTGAACACCGGACGAACACTGAAGCTTTCTTT	CASSEHRTNTEAFF
19	TRBV20-1	TRBJ1-4	few	.	TGCAGTGCTTTCCCACGCGAGGGCGGACTTTATGCAACTAATGAAAAACTGTTTTTT	CSAFPREGGLYATNEKLFF
17	TRBV4-1	TRBJ2-1	many	.	TGCGCCAGCAGCCAAGAAGGACTTGCCAGCTCCTACAATGAGCAGTTCTTC	CASSQEGLASSYNEQFF
15	TRBV2	TRBJ1-5	few	.	TGTGCCAGCAGTCTCGGGGGGGGCCTAAATCAGCCCCAGCATTTT	CASSLGGGLNQPQHF
13	TRBV12-3/TRBV12-4	TRBJ1-1	many	.	TGTGCCAGCAGCTTCCCCGATAACACTGAAGCTTTCTTT	CASSFPDNTEAFF
15	TRBV7-9	TRBJ2-7	many	.	TGTGCCAGCAGTTTAGCAGGAAGGACCTCCTACGAGCAGTACTTC	CASSLAGRTSYEQYF
15	TRBV11-2	TRBJ2-1	few	TRBD2	TGTGCCAGCAGCTTAGAGGCTAGCGGGGGCTATGAGCAGTTCTTC	CASSLEASGGYEQFF
16	TRBV3-1	TRBJ2-3	.	.	TGTGCCAGCAGCCAAGATGGCCTAGCGAGGGCAGATACGCAGTATTTT	CASSQDGLARADTQYF
12	TRBV28	TRBJ1-6	few	.	TGTGCCAGCAGTTTTCTATCCTCACCCCTCCACTTT	CASSFLSSPLHF